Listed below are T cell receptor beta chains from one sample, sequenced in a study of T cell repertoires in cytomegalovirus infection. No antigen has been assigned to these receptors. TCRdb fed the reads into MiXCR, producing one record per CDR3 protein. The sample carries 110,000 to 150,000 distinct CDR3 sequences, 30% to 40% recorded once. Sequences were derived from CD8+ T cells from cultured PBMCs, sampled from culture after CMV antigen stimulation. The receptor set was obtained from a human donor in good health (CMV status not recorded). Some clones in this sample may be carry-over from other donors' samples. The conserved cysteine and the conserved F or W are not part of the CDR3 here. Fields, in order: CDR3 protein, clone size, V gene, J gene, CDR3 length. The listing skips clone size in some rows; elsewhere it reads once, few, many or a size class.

cdr3_aa: ASSFLLAGHTETQY; clone_size: few; v_call: TRBV11-2; j_call: TRBJ2-5; cdr3_length: 14
cdr3_aa: ASSTDLNGSYEQY; clone_size: many; v_call: TRBV7-6; j_call: TRBJ2-7; cdr3_length: 13
cdr3_aa: SARVNEQF; clone_size: -; v_call: TRBV20-1; j_call: TRBJ2-1; cdr3_length: 8
cdr3_aa: ASSPSAEMNTEAF; clone_size: -; v_call: TRBV18; j_call: TRBJ1-1; cdr3_length: 13
cdr3_aa: ASSLGDGAYEQY; clone_size: once; v_call: TRBV7-6; j_call: TRBJ2-7; cdr3_length: 12
cdr3_aa: ASSTASGGGQPQH; clone_size: -; v_call: TRBV12-3/TRBV12-4; j_call: TRBJ1-5; cdr3_length: 13
cdr3_aa: ASSLEWGSNEKLF; clone_size: -; v_call: TRBV5-6; j_call: TRBJ1-4; cdr3_length: 13
cdr3_aa: ASSLFTGVGYGYT; clone_size: few; v_call: TRBV18; j_call: TRBJ1-2; cdr3_length: 13
cdr3_aa: ASSLEAASNSIQY; clone_size: few; v_call: TRBV7-6; j_call: TRBJ2-4; cdr3_length: 13
cdr3_aa: ASTDGVGDNEQF; clone_size: once; v_call: TRBV7-6; j_call: TRBJ2-1; cdr3_length: 12
cdr3_aa: ATGGVNTGELF; clone_size: -; v_call: TRBV15; j_call: TRBJ2-2; cdr3_length: 11
cdr3_aa: ASSSGSGNTIY; clone_size: -; v_call: TRBV7-9; j_call: TRBJ1-3; cdr3_length: 11
cdr3_aa: ASSLMDRGHEQY; clone_size: few; v_call: TRBV7-9; j_call: TRBJ2-7; cdr3_length: 12